A single sample is the source of the 17 T cell receptor beta chains below, sequenced in a study of blood T cell repertoires in COVID-19. TCRdb keeps only in-frame clones here, not all; method: immunoSEQ multiplex PCR. The data contain roughly 120,000 clones, more than 70% of them singletons. The material sequenced was peripheral blood. The receptors derive from a woman older than 75 with COVID-19, enrolled during active disease.

The V and J genes are TRBV6-6 and TRBJ1-5; no reliable D call. The germline V gene has CDR1 MNHNY and CDR2 SVGAGI (reference sequence). With 3 bases removed from V and 6 bases from J, the gap between germline ends came to 15 bases. CDR3 size: 15 residues. This CDR3 is CASSYTGKVGQPQHF. Here the CDR3 DNA reads TGTGCCAGCAGTTATACGGGGAAGGTCGGTCAGCCCCAGCATTTT.

The V call is TRBV4-3, the J call TRBJ2-7, with 10 bases matching TRBD2. Germline V CDR1 and CDR2: LGHNA, YSLEER. Unmatched junction bases numbered 2, after V lost 1 base and J lost 2 bases. This CDR3 is built from 15 residues. CDR3 residues: CASSQGSGGTYEQYF. The CDR3 DNA is TGCGCCAGCAGCCAAGGTAGCGGGGGGACCTACGAGCAGTACTTC.

The chain joins TRBV18 to TRBJ2-7; possibly TRBD2 for D (6 bases). The CDR3 totals 16 residues. V lost 3 bases to trimming and J lost 0 bases, with 15 bases between them. Germline-derived CDR1 and CDR2 are KGHSH and LQKENI. CDR3 region: CASSPLAAGSSYEQYF. For the CDR3, the DNA is TGTGCCAGCTCACCCCTGGCGGCCGGGAGCTCCTACGAGCAGTACTTC.

The CDR3 DNA reads TGTGCCACCAGCAGACCCGCCGGGTCGCAAGAGACCCAGTACTTC. The encoded protein is CATSRPAGSQETQYF. The chain recombines TRBV15 with TRBJ2-5; D unclear. Trimming pared 2 bases from V and 2 bases from J, leaving 12 bases between. Germline CDR1 and CDR2: LNHNV and YYDKDF (reference sequence). The CDR3 covers 15 residues.

The chain links TRBV27 to TRBJ1-2; 7 nucleotides agree with TRBD1. Germline V lookup: CDR1 MNHEY, CDR2 SMNVEV (reference sequence). V dropped 3 bases and J dropped 2; count of bases not matched to a gene: 3. The CDR3 contains 14 residues. This chain's CDR3 is CASSFTGANYGYTF. The CDR3 DNA follows: TGTGCCAGCAGTTTTACAGGGGCCAACTATGGCTACACCTTC.

The chain carries TRBV9 and TRBJ2-1, with TRBD2 matching 12 bases. V trimming: 3 bases; J trimming: 8 bases; junction bases outside the gene matches: 6. This CDR3 has 15 amino acids. Germline V lookup: CDR1 SGDLS, CDR2 YYNGEE. CDR3 region: CASSGTSGIIDEQFF. CDR3 nucleotides: TGTGCCAGCAGCGGGACTAGCGGGATAATCGATGAGCAGTTCTTC. Full variable domain (remainder filled in from reference TRBV9 and TRBJ2-1): DSGVTQTPKHLITATGQRVTLRCSPRSGDLSVYWYQQSLDQGLQFLIQYYNGEERAKGNILERFSAQQFPDLHSELNLSSLELGDSALYFCASSGTSGIIDEQFFGPGTRLTVL.

The chain uses TRBV5-6 and TRBJ2-5; 9 bases agree with TRBD1. The CDR3 covers 15 residues. Germline V gene sequence: CDR1 SGHDT, CDR2 YYEEEE. After removal of 0 bases from V and 4 bases from J, the junction contained 4 bases not matched to a gene. The chain's CDR3 is CASSLVGTGLETQYF. CDR3 nucleotides: TGTGCCAGCAGCTTGGTCGGGACAGGGCTAGAGACCCAGTACTTC.

As to this clone: This specimen includes other DNA sequences encoding the same CDR3. The chain joins TRBV28 to TRBJ2-2; D uncertain. The V end was cut by 4 bases, the J end by 13 bases, with 22 bases between. CDR1 is MDHEN, CDR2 SYDVKM, per germline. This CDR3 contains 15 residues. As DNA, the CDR3 is TGTGCCAGCAGTTACGAACGCCCCCCACTCTCCACGCTGTTTTTT. Its translation is CASSYERPPLSTLFF.

The J gene is TRBJ1-6, the V gene TRBV21-1; the DNA was not used to check the table's D call, TRBD1. TRBV21-1 is listed as a pseudogene. CDR3 length equals 17 residues. The CDR3 DNA sequence: TGTGCCAGCAGCAAATTAATAAGAGACACCAATAATTCACCCCTCCACTTT. It codes for CASSKLIRDTNNSPLHF.

This chain uses TRBV27 with TRBJ2-3; no reliable D call. V dropped 6 bases and J dropped 2 bases, with 21 bases sitting between them. The CDR3 is made up of 17 amino acids. Germline V lookup: CDR1 MNHEY, CDR2 SMNVEV (reference sequence). CDR3 coding DNA: TGTGCCAGCAGCCCCTTTCCCCCCAGTAGCTCCACAGATACGCAGTATTTT. Residues: CASSPFPPSSSTDTQYF.

The V and J genes are TRBV27 and TRBJ2-3; TRBD2 matches at 10 bases. V gave up 3 bases and J gave up 5 bases; unmatched junction bases: 5. The CDR3 totals 15 residues. Germline CDR1 is MNHEY and CDR2 is SMNVEV (reference sequence). CDR3 sequence: CASSFSGRSGDTQYF. DNA for the CDR3: TGTGCCAGCAGTTTTAGCGGGAGGAGCGGAGATACGCAGTATTTT.

J is TRBJ2-2 and V is TRBV11-1, with 7 nucleotides matching TRBD1. J gave up 4 bases and V 6 bases, and 11 bases lay outside the gene matches. This CDR3 contains 16 residues. Germline V lookup: CDR1 SGHAT, CDR2 FQDESV (reference sequence). The CDR3 sequence is CASRPSGQLITGELFF. The CDR3 DNA sequence: TGTGCCAGCAGGCCTTCGGGACAGCTCATCACCGGGGAGCTGTTTTTT.

The CDR3 sequence: CASSLFASGSMNLYEQYF. CDR3 coding DNA: TGTGCCAGCAGTTTATTCGCTAGCGGGAGCATGAACTTGTACGAGCAGTACTTC. The chain employs TRBV28 and TRBJ2-7; 10 positions agree with TRBD2. J gave up 4 bases and V 1 base, and 13 bases lay outside the gene matches. From germline, CDR1 is MDHEN and CDR2 SYDVKM. The CDR3 is 18 residues long.

This clone is a singleton in its sample. The chain links TRBV6-1 to TRBJ1-2, with D unresolved. Germline CDR1 MNHNS, CDR2 SASEGT. The CDR3 has 14 residues. The germline V and J ends were trimmed by 2 bases and 0 bases, with 7 bases remaining between them. CDR3 nucleotide sequence: TGTGCCAGCAGTGAAAGACTGGCTAACTATGGCTACACCTTC. Its translation: CASSERLANYGYTF.

This clone is a singleton in its sample. J is TRBJ2-5 and V is TRBV18, with 9 bases identical to TRBD2. Germline values: CDR1 KGHSH, CDR2 LQKENI. Trimming at V came to 4 bases and at J to 1 base, leaving 10 bases not matched to a gene. The CDR3 sequence is 17 residues long. The CDR3 protein is CASSRNSGTSSQETQYF. In nucleotides, the CDR3 is TGTGCCAGCTCACGTAACTCCGGGACTAGCAGCCAAGAGACCCAGTACTTC.

The chain is built from TRBV2 and TRBJ2-1, with D unresolved. V was pared by 3 bases and J by 3 bases, with 9 bases between. CDR1 SNHLY and CDR2 FYNNEI come from the germline V gene. This CDR3 contains 14 residues. CDR3 nucleotide sequence: TGTGCCAGCAGTGATAGCCGCGGCTACAATGAGCAGTTCTTC. Amino acid sequence: CASSDSRGYNEQFF.

This clone appeared a few times. This chain links TRBV6-5 with TRBJ1-3; the D is unclear. This CDR3 is built from 13 residues. V shed 2 bases and J shed 4 bases, with 6 bases lying between them. The germline CDR1 and CDR2 sequences are MNHEY and SVGAGI. The CDR3 region is CASSYLSGNTIYF. CDR3 nucleotide sequence: TGTGCCAGCAGTTACCTATCAGGAAACACCATATATTTT.